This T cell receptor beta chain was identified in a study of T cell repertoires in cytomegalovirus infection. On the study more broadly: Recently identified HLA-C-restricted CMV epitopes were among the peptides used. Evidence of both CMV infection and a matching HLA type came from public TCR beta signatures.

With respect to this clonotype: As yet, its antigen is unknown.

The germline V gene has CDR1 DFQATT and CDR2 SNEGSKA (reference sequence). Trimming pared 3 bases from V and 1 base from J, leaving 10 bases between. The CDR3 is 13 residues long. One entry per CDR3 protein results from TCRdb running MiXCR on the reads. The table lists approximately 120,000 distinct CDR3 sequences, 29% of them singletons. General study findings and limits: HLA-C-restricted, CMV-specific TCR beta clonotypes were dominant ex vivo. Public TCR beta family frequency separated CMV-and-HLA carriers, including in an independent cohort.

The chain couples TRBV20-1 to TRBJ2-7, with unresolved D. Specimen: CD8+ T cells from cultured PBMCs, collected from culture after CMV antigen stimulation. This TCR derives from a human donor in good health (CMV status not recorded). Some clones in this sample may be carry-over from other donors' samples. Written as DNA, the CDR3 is TGCAGTGCTAGGACCAGACGGTCCTACGAGCAGTACTTC. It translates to CSARTRRSYEQYF.